A single count supports the clone carrying this T cell receptor (beta chain). The antigen is not known. This entry comes from a study of cytomegalovirus exposure and HLA in healthy donors. On the study more broadly: Across 350 to 500 genotyped donors, roughly 85% landed in the Caucasian-associated ancestry cluster. Study findings and constraints: Cytomegalovirus-associated status was assigned to roughly 160 TCR beta chains. Judged likely to be a sequencing artifact was a cluster of highly shared sequence variants. Through in vitro validation, three CMV-associated chains were shown to be specific for CMV antigens.

PCR involved 60 Vbeta and 13 Jbeta primers. The repertoire was sequenced with immunoSEQ multiplex PCR; TCRdb's copy has only in-frame clones and lacks some. The sample consists of fewer than 150,000 clones, 60% to 80% of them appearing once. The germline gives CDR1 SGHVS, CDR2 FQNEAQ. This CDR3 has 15 amino acids. V shed 5 bases, J shed 5 bases, and the junction held 11 bases outside the gene matches. The sequenced material came from PBMCs. The TCR was taken from a man in his late teens or twenties in good health and CMV-seropositive. The gene calls are TRBV7-8 and TRBJ2-5; 7 bases map to TRBD2. The CDR3 region has the DNA TGTGCCAGCAGCGACAGCGGGGCGGTCTGGGAGACCCAGTACTTC. It yields the protein CASSDSGAVWETQYF.